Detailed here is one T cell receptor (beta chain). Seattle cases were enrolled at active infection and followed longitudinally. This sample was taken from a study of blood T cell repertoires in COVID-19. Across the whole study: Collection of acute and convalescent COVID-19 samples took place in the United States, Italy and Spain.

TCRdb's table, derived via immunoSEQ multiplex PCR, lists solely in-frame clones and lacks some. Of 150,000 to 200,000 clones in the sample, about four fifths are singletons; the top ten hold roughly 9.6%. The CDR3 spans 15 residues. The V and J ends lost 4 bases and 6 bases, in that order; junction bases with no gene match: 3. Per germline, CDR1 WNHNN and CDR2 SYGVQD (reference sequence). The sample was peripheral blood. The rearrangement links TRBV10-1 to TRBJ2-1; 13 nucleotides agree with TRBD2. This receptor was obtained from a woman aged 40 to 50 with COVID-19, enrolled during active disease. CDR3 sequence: CASSGLAGGINEQFF. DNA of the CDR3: TGCGCCAGCAGTGGACTAGCGGGGGGTATCAATGAGCAGTTCTTC.